These 4 T cell receptor beta chains came from one sample sequenced in a study of CD8 T cells in ankylosing spondylitis. TCRdb passed the 5' RACE reads through MiXCR, listing each CDR3 protein once. The table includes around 99,000 distinct CDR3 sequences, 8.8% detected once. Sequenced sample: blood, either unsorted or a sorted T cell fraction (not recorded which). The receptors here all came from a male donor with ankylosing spondylitis or in good health (not recorded which).

The gene calls are TRBV10-3 and TRBJ1-2; unclear D gene. The V end was cut by 3 bases, the J end by 6 bases, with 14 bases between. Germline V CDR1 and CDR2: ENHRY, SYGVKD. The CDR3 is 14 amino acids. The CDR3 DNA follows: TGTGCCATCAGTGAAAAGGGATCTCTTGATGGCTACACCTTC. Amino acid sequence: CAISEKGSLDGYTF.

This clonotype was recorded at least ten times. This sequence joins TRBV5-4 and TRBJ2-5, with D maybe TRBD1 (7 bases). The CDR3 spans 17 residues. CDR1 is SGHNT, CDR2 YYREEE, per germline (reference sequence). Trimming shortened V by 0 bases and J by 5 bases, and 20 bases separated the two germline ends. The CDR3 region is CASSLGGLQGSGETQYF. CDR3 DNA sequence: TGTGCCAGCAGCTTGGGGGGCTTACAGGGGAGCGGGGAGACCCAGTACTTC.

This clonotype was counted at least ten times. The V gene is TRBV7-2, the J gene TRBJ2-2; 11 nucleotides match TRBD1. This CDR3 has 15 residues. The germline V gene has CDR1 SGHTA and CDR2 FQGNSA. Unmatched junction bases numbered 5, after V lost 7 bases and J lost 4 bases. CDR3 sequence (DNA): TGTGCCAGCACCGGACAGGGGGCTGTCACCGGGGAGCTGTTTTTT. It codes for CASTGQGAVTGELFF.

This clonotype was seen a handful of times. V gene TRBV27 combines with J gene TRBJ2-1; 7 bases line up with TRBD1. V shed 0 bases, J shed 12 bases, and the junction held 5 bases outside the gene matches. Germline lookup yields CDR1 MNHEY and CDR2 SMNVEV (reference sequence). The CDR3 consists of 13 residues. The CDR3 sequence: CASSLSQGWVQFF. The CDR3 nucleotides are TGTGCCAGCAGTTTATCACAGGGGTGGGTGCAGTTCTTC.